The T cell receptor (beta chain) described here comes from a study of cytomegalovirus exposure and HLA in healthy donors. Study background: Among 150 million to 200 million T cells, an earlier analysis found 117 million unique TCR beta sequences. Overall study results and limits: Other equally common chains were less clonally expanded than HLA-associated TCR beta chains, a later analysis showed. TCR beta chain V- and J-gene trimming was linked, in a later analysis, to a missense variant in DCLRE1C. HLA alleles were associated with 15,000 to 20,000 TCR beta sequences in a later analysis at 0.05 false discovery rate.

Both 60 Vbeta primers and 13 Jbeta primers went into the PCR. Profiled with immunoSEQ multiplex PCR; TCRdb holds only in-frame clones, not every one. The repertoire holds about 90,000 clones, with about 88% as singletons. The CDR3 extends over 13 amino acids. Germline loops: CDR1 SNHLY, CDR2 FYNNEI. V was trimmed by 5 bases and J by 6 bases, leaving 14 bases between them. This clone was seen more than once but under ten times. Its antigen is currently unknown. The sample was PBMCs. The V call is TRBV2, the J call TRBJ2-7; a weak D match, TRBD2 (6 bases). The TCR originated in a young man in good health and CMV-seronegative. CDR3 loop: CASSRERRGEQYF. As DNA, the CDR3 is TGTGCCAGCAGTCGGGAGCGGAGAGGCGAGCAGTACTTC.